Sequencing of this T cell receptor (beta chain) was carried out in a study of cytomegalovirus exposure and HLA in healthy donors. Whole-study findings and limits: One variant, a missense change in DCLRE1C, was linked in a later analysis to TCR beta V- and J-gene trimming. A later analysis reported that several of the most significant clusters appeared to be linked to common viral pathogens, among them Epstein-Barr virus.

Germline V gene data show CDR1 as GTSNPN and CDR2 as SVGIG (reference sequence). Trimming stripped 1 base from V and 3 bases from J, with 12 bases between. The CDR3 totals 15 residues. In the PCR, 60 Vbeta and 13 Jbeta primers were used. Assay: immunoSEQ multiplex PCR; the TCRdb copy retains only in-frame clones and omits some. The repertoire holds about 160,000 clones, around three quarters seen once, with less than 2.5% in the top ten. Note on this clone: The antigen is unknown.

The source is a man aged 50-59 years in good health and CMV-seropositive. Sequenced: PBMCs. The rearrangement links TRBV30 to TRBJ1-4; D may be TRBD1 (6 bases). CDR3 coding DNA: TGTGCCTGGAGTGAAGAACAGGGTCCTAATGAAAAACTGTTTTTT. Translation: CAWSEEQGPNEKLFF.